A selection of T cell receptor beta chains follows, all from one sample in a study of T-cell memory formation after mild COVID-19. TCRdb analysed the 5' RACE reads with MiXCR anew, one entry per CDR3 protein. The sample yields a few hundred thousand distinct CDR3 sequences, 20% to 25% seen once. The sample taken for sequencing was PBMCs or a T cell subset sorted from them (not recorded which). The receptor source for this set is a man between 18 and 29 years old who had mild COVID-19 (a few samples of this study predate the infection). Cell type and time point are not known. Each CDR3 is given with its conserved first and last residue. D genes are given only for firm matches. Size is stated for part of the rows, as once, few or many counts, or as a class when the clone is expanded.

d_call | cdr3_length | j_call | v_call | clone_size | cdr3_nt | cdr3_aa
TRBD2 | 15 | TRBJ2-1 | TRBV24-1 | many | TGTGCCACCAGTGATCCCGGACTAGCGGGTGATGAGCAGTTCTTC | CATSDPGLAGDEQFF
TRBD2 | 17 | TRBJ2-1 | TRBV5-1 | NA | TGCGCCAGCAGCTTGATCCCGGAGCGGGGGGGCCACGATGAGCAGTTCTTC | CASSLIPERGGHDEQFF
TRBD2 | 17 | TRBJ2-3 | TRBV5-1 | NA | TGCGCCAGCAGCTTGGCACTAGCGGGGGGGCCCCCAGATACGCAGTATTTT | CASSLALAGGPPDTQYF
TRBD1 | 13 | TRBJ1-1 | TRBV25-1 | few | TGTGCCACTCACGGACAGGGAAACACTGAAGCTTTCTTT | CATHGQGNTEAFF
TRBD2 | 16 | TRBJ2-2 | TRBV4-1 | few | TGCGCCAGCAGCACGGGGGGGAGGGCGAACACCGGGGAGCTGTTTTTT | CASSTGGRANTGELFF
NA | 13 | TRBJ2-5 | TRBV7-9 | NA | TGTGCCAGCACTCAACCCTCGGGGGAGACCCAGTACTTC | CASTQPSGETQYF
NA | 14 | TRBJ2-7 | TRBV5-1 | few | TGCGCCAGCAGCTTGGCTGGGCTCTCCTACGAGCAGTACTTC | CASSLAGLSYEQYF
TRBD1 | 14 | TRBJ2-1 | TRBV9 | NA | TGTGCCAGCACCTCCGGGACAGGGTACAATGAGCAGTTCTTC | CASTSGTGYNEQFF
NA | 13 | TRBJ1-6 | TRBV20-1 | NA | TGCAGTGCTAGAGGCCCGGATAATTCACCCCTCCACTTT | CSARGPDNSPLHF
NA | 12 | TRBJ2-3 | TRBV12-3/TRBV12-4 | few | TGTGCCAGCAGTTTCCAGGGTGTTACGCAGTATTTT | CASSFQGVTQYF
NA | 13 | TRBJ1-5 | TRBV12-3/TRBV12-4 | NA | TGTGCCAGCAGTTTAGCGACGGATCAGCCCCAGCATTTT | CASSLATDQPQHF
TRBD1 | 13 | TRBJ1-2 | TRBV7-3 | NA | TGTGCCAGCAGCTTGGTACAGGGGCGAGGCTACACCTTC | CASSLVQGRGYTF
TRBD2 | 15 | TRBJ2-3 | TRBV9 | NA | TGTGCCAGCAGCACGACTAGCGGGGGGCCATATACGCAGTATTTT | CASSTTSGGPYTQYF
NA | 15 | TRBJ2-2 | TRBV11-2 | few | TGTGCCAGCAGCTTGAGGGGGACCACGCCCGGGGAGCTGTTTTTT | CASSLRGTTPGELFF
NA | 14 | TRBJ2-1 | TRBV7-8 | NA | TGTGCCAGCAGCGTACGACAGGGAGGGTTTGAGCAGTTCTTC | CASSVRQGGFEQFF
TRBD1 | 15 | TRBJ1-5 | TRBV28 | NA | TGTGCCAGCAGCCTGGGGGGACAGGATCCTCAGCCCCAGCATTTT | CASSLGGQDPQPQHF
NA | 14 | TRBJ2-1 | TRBV12-3/TRBV12-4 | NA | TGTGCCAGCAGGTCTGGGAGCTCCTACAATGAGCAGTTCTTC | CASRSGSSYNEQFF
TRBD1 | 17 | TRBJ2-2 | TRBV6-6 | NA | TGTGCCAGAAGTTACCCTAGGGGGCGGGCGAACACCGGGGAGCTGTTTTTT | CARSYPRGRANTGELFF
NA | 13 | TRBJ2-1 | TRBV4-2 | few | TGTGCCAGCAGCCAAGATCGGGACAATGAGCAGTTCTTC | CASSQDRDNEQFF
TRBD1 | 14 | TRBJ1-2 | TRBV20-1 | NA | TGCAGTGCTGAAAGACAGGGGGACAACTATGGCTACACCTTC | CSAERQGDNYGYTF
NA | 14 | TRBJ1-1 | TRBV28 | NA | TGTGCCACTAACCCGGGGGGAAAGAAGACTGAAGCTTTCTTT | CATNPGGKKTEAFF
TRBD2 | 16 | TRBJ2-2 | TRBV12-3/TRBV12-4 | NA | TGTGCCAGCACCCCCCCGGGGACTAGCGCCGCCGGGGAGCTGTTTTTT | CASTPPGTSAAGELFF
NA | 13 | TRBJ2-1 | TRBV7-3 | NA | TGTGCCAGCAGCTTAGAGGGCCTTAGTGAGCAGTTCTTC | CASSLEGLSEQFF
NA | 12 | TRBJ1-2 | TRBV4-2 | NA | TGTGCCAGCAGCCAAGATGGCAGGCGCTACACCTTC | CASSQDGRRYTF
TRBD1 | 14 | TRBJ1-1 | TRBV7-6 | many | TGTGCCAGCAGCTCTCAGGGGGGGAACACTGAAGCTTTCTTT | CASSSQGGNTEAFF
NA | 13 | TRBJ2-2 | TRBV6-2/TRBV6-3 | NA | TGTGCCAGCAGTCCTTACTGGGACGGGGAGCTGTTTTTT | CASSPYWDGELFF
NA | 12 | TRBJ2-5 | TRBV29-1 | few | TGCAGCGTTGATGACATCCAAGAGACCCAGTACTTC | CSVDDIQETQYF
NA | 15 | TRBJ2-4 | TRBV5-1 | few | TGCGCCAGCAGCTTGAACAGGGCGGAGGGGGACATTCAGTACTTC | CASSLNRAEGDIQYF
TRBD1 | 14 | TRBJ1-2 | TRBV12-3/TRBV12-4 | few | TGTGCCAGCACCGTAACAGGGGGCATCTATGGCTACACCTTC | CASTVTGGIYGYTF
NA | 18 | TRBJ2-2 | TRBV7-8 | few | TGTGCCAGCAGCTTAGCGCAGTCGGGGACTCATAACACCGGGGAGCTGTTTTTT | CASSLAQSGTHNTGELFF
NA | 14 | TRBJ2-1 | TRBV12-3/TRBV12-4 | many | TGTGCCAGCAGTCCTCGACAGATGTACACTGAGCAGTTCTTC | CASSPRQMYTEQFF
NA | 15 | TRBJ2-3 | TRBV29-1 | many | TGCAGCGTTGAAGATCATGGGTCATTAAGAGATACGCAGTATTTT | CSVEDHGSLRDTQYF
TRBD2 | 16 | TRBJ2-1 | TRBV3-1 | NA | TGTGCCAGCAGCCAAGTTTTGGATGTAGGGGAGGGTGAGCAGTTCTTC | CASSQVLDVGEGEQFF
NA | 11 | TRBJ1-6 | TRBV10-3 | NA | TGTGCCATCAGGGGGTCCGGGCCCCTCCACTTT | CAIRGSGPLHF
TRBD1 | 15 | TRBJ1-1 | TRBV7-2 | few | TGTGCCAGCAGCTGGGTACCGGGACAGAGGACTGAAGCTTTCTTT | CASSWVPGQRTEAFF
TRBD1 | 17 | TRBJ2-1 | TRBV9 | NA | TGTGCCAGCAGCGTAGCTATCGGACAGGGGTTAAGGGATGAGCAGTTCTTC | CASSVAIGQGLRDEQFF
NA | 14 | TRBJ1-1 | TRBV7-2 | many | TGTGCCAGCAGCGCTAAGCGGGGAGAGACTGAAGCTTTCTTT | CASSAKRGETEAFF
NA | 13 | TRBJ2-5 | TRBV13 | NA | TGTGCCAGCAGCTTAGCTAGCTCGGAGACCCAGTACTTC | CASSLASSETQYF
NA | 13 | TRBJ1-2 | TRBV27 | NA | TGTGCCAGCAGACCAACAGGCGGCAGAGGCTACACCTTC | CASRPTGGRGYTF
NA | 14 | TRBJ2-1 | TRBV2 | few | TGTGCCAGCAAGCGGATCGCCTCCTACAATGAGCAGTTCTTC | CASKRIASYNEQFF
NA | 17 | TRBJ2-7 | TRBV18 | NA | TGTGCCAGCTCACCACCCGGGTCCCAGGGAAGGGAATACGAGCAGTACTTC | CASSPPGSQGREYEQYF
TRBD1 | 15 | TRBJ2-2 | TRBV6-5 | few | TGTGCCAGCAGTTACTCGACAGGGAGAACCGGGGAGCTGTTTTTT | CASSYSTGRTGELFF
NA | 14 | TRBJ2-5 | TRBV27 | NA | TGTGCCAGCAGCCTCGAGCCGGGGTTGGAGACCCAGTACTTC | CASSLEPGLETQYF
NA | 16 | TRBJ2-3 | TRBV5-5 | NA | TGTGCCAGCAGCACCCTCCTGGGAGGTGTCGCAGATACGCAGTATTTT | CASSTLLGGVADTQYF
NA | 12 | TRBJ2-3 | TRBV5-6 | few | TGTGCCAGCAGCCGGCCCCAGGATACGCAGTATTTT | CASSRPQDTQYF
NA | 16 | TRBJ2-5 | TRBV4-2 | few | TGTGCCAGCAGCCAAGAGTTGACGCGGGGACAAGAGACCCAGTACTTC | CASSQELTRGQETQYF
TRBD2 | 13 | TRBJ2-1 | TRBV24-1 | NA | TGTGCCACCGAGGACGGGGGGGTCGATGAGCAGTTCTTC | CATEDGGVDEQFF
TRBD2 | 14 | TRBJ2-1 | TRBV9 | NA | TGTGCCAGCAGCGCGACTAGCGTGCACAATGAGCAGTTCTTC | CASSATSVHNEQFF
NA | 14 | TRBJ1-2 | TRBV27 | few | TGTGCCAGCAGTTACGCCGCAGGGGACTATGGCTACACCTTC | CASSYAAGDYGYTF
NA | 14 | TRBJ1-1 | TRBV19 | NA | TGTGCCAGCAGACCGGGATTCGGCCACACTGAAGCTTTCTTT | CASRPGFGHTEAFF
TRBD1 | 15 | TRBJ1-5 | TRBV28 | few | TGTGCCAGCCGCAGGGACAGGGGGTATGATCAGCCCCAGCATTTT | CASRRDRGYDQPQHF
NA | 16 | TRBJ2-4 | TRBV6-2/TRBV6-3 | NA | TGTGCCAGCAGTTCGATTGCCCTCGGGGCGGCTGGCATTCAGTACTTC | CASSSIALGAAGIQYF
NA | 14 | TRBJ2-5 | TRBV20-1 | many | TGCAGTGCTAGCGAATCTAGGAGGGGCGAGACCCAGTACTTC | CSASESRRGETQYF
NA | 14 | TRBJ2-4 | TRBV27 | NA | TGTGCCAGCAGTTTATTCGCGGAGAGGGGCATTCAGTACTTC | CASSLFAERGIQYF